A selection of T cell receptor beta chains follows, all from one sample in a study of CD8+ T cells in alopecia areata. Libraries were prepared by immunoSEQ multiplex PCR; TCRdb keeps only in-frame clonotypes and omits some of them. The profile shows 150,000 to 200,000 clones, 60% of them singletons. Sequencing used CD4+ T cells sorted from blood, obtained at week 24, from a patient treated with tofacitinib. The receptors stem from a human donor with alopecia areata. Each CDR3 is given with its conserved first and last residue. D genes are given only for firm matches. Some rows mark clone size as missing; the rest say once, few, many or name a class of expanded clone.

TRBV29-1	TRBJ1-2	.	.	TGCAGCGTTAAGACAGGCCCCCTCGGCTATGGCTACACCTTC	CSVKTGPLGYGYTF
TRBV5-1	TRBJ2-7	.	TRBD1	TGCGCCAGCAGCTTGGAACAGGGGAACTACGAGCAGTACTTC	CASSLEQGNYEQYF
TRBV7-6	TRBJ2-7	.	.	TGTGCCAGCAGCCCATACCCGGGACGAGGGTTGGAGCAGTACTTC	CASSPYPGRGLEQYF
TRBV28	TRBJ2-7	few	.	TGTGCCAGCACCTTGGACGGACCCCCCTACGAGCAGTACTTC	CASTLDGPPYEQYF
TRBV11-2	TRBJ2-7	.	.	TGTGCCAGCAGCTCTCGCTACGAGCAGTACTTC	CASSSRYEQYF
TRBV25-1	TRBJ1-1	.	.	TGTGCCAGCAGGCCCTTTTCGAGGGATGCGGAAGCTTTCTTT	CASRPFSRDAEAFF
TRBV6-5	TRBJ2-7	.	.	TGTGCCACCTGGGACACGCGGGGGGAGCAGTACTTC	CATWDTRGEQYF
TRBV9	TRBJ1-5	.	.	TGTGCCAGCAGCGTAGAGCGGTCAGGGCAGCCCCAGCATTTT	CASSVERSGQPQHF
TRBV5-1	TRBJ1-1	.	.	TGCGCCAGCAGCCCAAATATGAACACTGAAGCTTTCTTT	CASSPNMNTEAFF
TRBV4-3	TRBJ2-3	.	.	TGCGCCAGCAGCCAAGAAGGACTAAGCACAGATACGCAGTATTTT	CASSQEGLSTDTQYF
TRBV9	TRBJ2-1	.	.	TGTGCCAGCAGCGAAGACAGTCTCTCCTACAATGAGCAGTTCTTC	CASSEDSLSYNEQFF
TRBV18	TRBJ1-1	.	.	TGTGCCAGCTCTCCGCAACCGACAGCGAACACTGAAGCTTTCTTT	CASSPQPTANTEAFF
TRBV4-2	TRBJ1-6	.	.	TGTGCCAGCAGAATGGCGGGTATTGGGGATTCACCCCTCCACTTT	CASRMAGIGDSPLHF
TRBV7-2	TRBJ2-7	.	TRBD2	TGTGCCAGCAGCTCCCAGCGGGGGGCTGTCGGGGAGCAGTACTTC	CASSSQRGAVGEQYF
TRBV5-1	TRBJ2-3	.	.	TGCGCCAGCAGCTTGGAGGGGATAAGTGGCACAGATACGCAGTATTTT	CASSLEGISGTDTQYF
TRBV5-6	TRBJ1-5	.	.	TGTGCCAGCAGCTTGGTTGGCATGGAGGGCAATCAGCCCCAGCATTTT	CASSLVGMEGNQPQHF
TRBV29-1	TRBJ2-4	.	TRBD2	TGCAGCGTTGTATTCAGGGCTAGCGGGGGGGTAGCCAAAAACATTCAGTACTTC	CSVVFRASGGVAKNIQYF
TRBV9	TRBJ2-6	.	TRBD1	TGTGCCAGCAGCGGAGGGACAGGGATAGTTGGGGCCAACGTCCTGACTTTC	CASSGGTGIVGANVLTF
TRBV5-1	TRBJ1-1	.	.	TGCGCCAGCAGCTTGATCGCAGGTTCGAACACTGAAGCTTTCTTT	CASSLIAGSNTEAFF
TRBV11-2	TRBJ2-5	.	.	TGTGCCAGCAGCCCCCAAAAACCCCAAGAGACCCAGTACTTC	CASSPQKPQETQYF
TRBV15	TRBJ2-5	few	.	TGTGCCACCAGCAGAGATAAGGGTGGGCCTGAGACCCAGTACTTC	CATSRDKGGPETQYF
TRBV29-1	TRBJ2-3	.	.	TGCAGCCTAACTTCCCCCGACAAGGGCACAGATACGCAGTATTTT	CSLTSPDKGTDTQYF
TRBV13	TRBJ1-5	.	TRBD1	TGTGCCAGCAGCTTAGGACAGGGGGATCAGCCCCAGCATTTT	CASSLGQGDQPQHF
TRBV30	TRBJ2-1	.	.	TGTGCCTGGGACCGGGACTTACAAAATGAGCAGTTCTTC	CAWDRDLQNEQFF
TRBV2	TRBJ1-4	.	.	TGTGCCAGCAGTGTTGAAAAACTGTTTTTT	CASSVEKLFF
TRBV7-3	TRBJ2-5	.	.	TGTGCCAGCAGCTTAAGCCCTTTAGGGGACCAGTACTTC	CASSLSPLGDQYF
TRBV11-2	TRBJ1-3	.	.	TGTGCCAGCAGCTTAGAGGGACGGTACTCTGGAAACACCATATATTTT	CASSLEGRYSGNTIYF
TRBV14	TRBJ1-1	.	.	TGTGCCAGCAGCCCTCCCCTAAACACTGAAGCTTTCTTT	CASSPPLNTEAFF
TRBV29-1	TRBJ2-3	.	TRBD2	TGCAGCGTCACCGGGACTAGCGGGGGGAGGACAGATACGCAGTATTTT	CSVTGTSGGRTDTQYF
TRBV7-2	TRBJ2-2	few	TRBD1	TGTGCCAGCAGCCAGACAACAGGGGCCGGGGAGCTGTTTTTT	CASSQTTGAGELFF
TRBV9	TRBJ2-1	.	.	TGTGCCAGCAGCGTAGCTGTGTTCAATGAGCAGTTCTTC	CASSVAVFNEQFF
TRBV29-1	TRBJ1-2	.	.	TGCAGCGTTGGAGCTAACTATGGCTACACCTTC	CSVGANYGYTF
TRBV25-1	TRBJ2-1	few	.	TGTGCCAGCAGATCCACAGGACCCCTAAATGAGCAGTTCTTC	CASRSTGPLNEQFF
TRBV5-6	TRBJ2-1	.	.	TGTGCCAGCAGCTTGGGGCCAGGGGAGCAGTTCTTC	CASSLGPGEQFF
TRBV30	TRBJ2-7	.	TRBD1	TGTGCCTGGAGTGTACGTGTCGGAGTAATAGGGACAGGACTACCTCCTGGCGAGCAGTACTTC	CAWSVRVGVIGTGLPPGEQYF
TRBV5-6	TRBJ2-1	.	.	TGTGCCAGCAGATATATCACAGGGTTTGGGGGCTCCTACAATGAGCAGTTCTTC	CASRYITGFGGSYNEQFF
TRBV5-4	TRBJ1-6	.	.	TGTGCCAGCAGCCCCGGGGGTAATTCACCCCTCCACTTT	CASSPGGNSPLHF
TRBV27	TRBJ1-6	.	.	TGTGCCAGCTCGAACAGTCAGTCGAGCTCCTATAATTCACCCCTCCACTTT	CASSNSQSSSYNSPLHF
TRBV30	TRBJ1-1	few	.	TGTGCCTGGATTCGGACAGTTGAAGCTTTCTTT	CAWIRTVEAFF
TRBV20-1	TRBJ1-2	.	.	TGCAGTGTCCAAACTGTGGAGGGCTACACCTTC	CSVQTVEGYTF
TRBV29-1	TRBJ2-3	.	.	TGCAGCCGCGGGATTAACCCCGCGGGGGGTCGGACAGGTCCACACTACCGGGGAGATACGCAGTATTTT	CSRGINPAGGRTGPHYRGDTQYF
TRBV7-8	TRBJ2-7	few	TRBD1	TGTGCCAGCAGCGGAGGAGGTGTGACAGGGTCTCTTCACGAGCAGTACTTC	CASSGGGVTGSLHEQYF
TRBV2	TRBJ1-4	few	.	TGTGCCAGCAGTGATGGGGGGATTGGTGAAAAACTGTTTTTT	CASSDGGIGEKLFF
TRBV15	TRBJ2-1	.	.	TGTGCCACCAGCAGAGATCCATTTTCGGGGGAGCAGTTCTTC	CATSRDPFSGEQFF
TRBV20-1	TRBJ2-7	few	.	TGCAGTGCTAGAGACTCCTACGAGCAGTACTTC	CSARDSYEQYF
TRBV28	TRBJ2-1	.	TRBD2	TGTGCCAGCCCGCCTAGCGGGGGGGCCGGCTACAATGAGCAGTTCTTC	CASPPSGGAGYNEQFF
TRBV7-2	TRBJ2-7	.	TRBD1	TGTGCCAGCGGGCCTGGGGGACAGTTCTACGAGCAGTACTTC	CASGPGGQFYEQYF
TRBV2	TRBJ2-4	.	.	TGTGCCAGCAGTGAAGGTGGCATTCAGTACTTC	CASSEGGIQYF
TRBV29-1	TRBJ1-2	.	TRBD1	TGCAGCGCCGCGGTCCAGGGGGCAAATGGCTACACCTTC	CSAAVQGANGYTF
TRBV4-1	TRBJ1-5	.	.	TGCGCCAGCAGCCAAACGCAGGGAGGTCAGCCCCAGCATTTT	CASSQTQGGQPQHF
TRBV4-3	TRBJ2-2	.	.	TGCGCCAGCAGCCAAGACGGCACCGGGGAGCTGTTTTTT	CASSQDGTGELFF
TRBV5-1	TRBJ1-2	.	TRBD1	TGCGCCAGCAGCCCCGGGACAGCCTATGGCTACACCTTC	CASSPGTAYGYTF
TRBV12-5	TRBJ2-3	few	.	TGTGCTAGTGGTCCGGGGGTCGATACGCAGTATTTT	CASGPGVDTQYF
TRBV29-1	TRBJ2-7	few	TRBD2	TGCAGCGTTTCGACTAGCGGGGGCCGCCTCTCCTACGAGCAGTACTTC	CSVSTSGGRLSYEQYF
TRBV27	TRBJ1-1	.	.	TGTGCCAGCAGGCATAAGAGGCCCGCGGGCTGGACTGAAGCTTTCTTT	CASRHKRPAGWTEAFF
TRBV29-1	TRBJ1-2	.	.	TGCAGCGGTTCCCCTAAAAGCCTCTATGGCTACACCTTC	CSGSPKSLYGYTF